Listed below are T cell receptor beta chains from one sample, sequenced in a study of T cells in localized non-small cell lung cancer. TCRdb keeps only in-frame clones here, not all; method: immunoSEQ multiplex PCR. The profile shows around 80,000 clones, over 70% of them singletons. The specimen was PBMCs, collected before any cancer treatment. The receptors come from a man between 40 and 75 years old with stage II squamous cell lung carcinoma. CDR3s include the opening cysteine and the closing phenylalanine or tryptophan. D genes are given only for firm matches. Clone size is shown for a subset of rows, as once, few, many or a class of expanded clone.

j_call: TRBJ1-1; d_call: TRBD1; v_call: TRBV5-1; clone_size: NA; cdr3_aa: CASSGGQGRTEAFF; cdr3_nt: TGCGCCAGCAGCGGAGGACAGGGTCGCACTGAAGCTTTCTTT
j_call: TRBJ1-5; d_call: NA; v_call: TRBV4-1; clone_size: NA; cdr3_aa: CASSQGASNQPQHF; cdr3_nt: TGCGCCAGCAGCCAGGGGGCATCCAATCAGCCCCAGCATTTT
j_call: TRBJ2-1; d_call: NA; v_call: TRBV29-1; clone_size: NA; cdr3_aa: CSVEGRGYGEQFF; cdr3_nt: TGCAGCGTTGAAGGTCGTGGGTACGGTGAGCAGTTCTTC
j_call: TRBJ1-4; d_call: NA; v_call: TRBV11-2; clone_size: once; cdr3_aa: CASSLSSEEKLFF; cdr3_nt: TGTGCCAGCAGCTTATCTTCCGAGGAAAAACTGTTTTTT
j_call: TRBJ2-3; d_call: NA; v_call: TRBV7-9; clone_size: NA; cdr3_aa: CASSLSLRGDTQYF; cdr3_nt: TGTGCCAGCAGCCTCAGTCTCCGAGGGGATACGCAGTATTTT
j_call: TRBJ2-1; d_call: TRBD2; v_call: TRBV25-1; clone_size: few; cdr3_aa: CATYIGLAGEGEQFF; cdr3_nt: TGTGCCACCTACATTGGACTAGCGGGGGAGGGTGAGCAGTTCTTC
j_call: TRBJ2-5; d_call: NA; v_call: TRBV28; clone_size: NA; cdr3_aa: CAIGELEETQYF; cdr3_nt: TGTGCCATAGGAGAACTGGAGGAGACCCAGTACTTC
j_call: TRBJ1-5; d_call: NA; v_call: TRBV29-1; clone_size: NA; cdr3_aa: CSVGGNSNQPQHF; cdr3_nt: TGCAGCGTTGGGGGAAATAGCAATCAGCCCCAGCATTTT
j_call: TRBJ2-7; d_call: NA; v_call: TRBV5-4; clone_size: NA; cdr3_aa: CASSLGSLDEQYF; cdr3_nt: TGTGCCAGCAGCTTGGGTAGTCTCGACGAGCAGTACTTC
j_call: TRBJ2-1; d_call: NA; v_call: TRBV7-3; clone_size: NA; cdr3_aa: CASSPRGGNEQFF; cdr3_nt: TGTGCCAGCAGCCCCCGTGGAGGAAATGAGCAGTTCTTC
j_call: TRBJ2-7; d_call: TRBD2; v_call: TRBV5-1; clone_size: few; cdr3_aa: CASSLERGVYEQYF; cdr3_nt: TGCGCCAGCAGCTTGGAGCGGGGCGTCTACGAGCAGTACTTC
j_call: TRBJ2-1; d_call: NA; v_call: TRBV27; clone_size: NA; cdr3_aa: CASSLGPPRYNEQFF; cdr3_nt: TGTGCCAGCAGTTTAGGGCCACCGCGCTACAATGAGCAGTTCTTC
j_call: TRBJ2-7; d_call: NA; v_call: TRBV7-3; clone_size: NA; cdr3_aa: CASSLTGDNRAHEQYF; cdr3_nt: TGTGCCAGCAGCTTAACGGGGGACAACAGGGCCCACGAGCAGTACTTC
j_call: TRBJ2-5; d_call: NA; v_call: TRBV7-7; clone_size: NA; cdr3_aa: CASSSGARETQYF; cdr3_nt: TGTGCTAGCAGCTCTGGAGCAAGAGAGACCCAGTACTTC
j_call: TRBJ1-1; d_call: NA; v_call: TRBV11-1; clone_size: NA; cdr3_aa: CASSSTENTEAFF; cdr3_nt: TGTGCCAGCAGCTCTACAGAGAACACTGAAGCTTTCTTT
j_call: TRBJ2-7; d_call: NA; v_call: TRBV5-6; clone_size: NA; cdr3_aa: CASSLGGLPYEQYF; cdr3_nt: TGTGCCAGCAGCTTGGGAGGGCTCCCCTACGAGCAGTACTTC
j_call: TRBJ2-2; d_call: NA; v_call: TRBV7-9; clone_size: NA; cdr3_aa: CAAGRGTMNTGELFF; cdr3_nt: TGTGCCGCTGGACGCGGTACAATGAACACCGGGGAGCTGTTTTTT
j_call: TRBJ1-3; d_call: NA; v_call: TRBV7-2; clone_size: few; cdr3_aa: CASSFAASGNTIYF; cdr3_nt: TGTGCCAGCAGCTTTGCTGCCTCTGGAAACACCATATATTTT
j_call: TRBJ2-3; d_call: TRBD2; v_call: TRBV7-8; clone_size: NA; cdr3_aa: CASSPSGGAGDTQYF; cdr3_nt: TGTGCCAGCAGCCCTAGCGGGGGGGCCGGTGATACGCAGTATTTT
j_call: TRBJ1-3; d_call: TRBD1; v_call: TRBV6-6; clone_size: NA; cdr3_aa: CASSGGQGSSGNTIYF; cdr3_nt: TGTGCCAGCAGTGGTGGACAGGGAAGCTCTGGAAACACCATATATTTT
j_call: TRBJ2-5; d_call: NA; v_call: TRBV5-6; clone_size: NA; cdr3_aa: CASSLGDLYQETQYF; cdr3_nt: TGTGCCAGCAGCTTGGGGGATCTGTACCAAGAGACCCAGTACTTC
j_call: TRBJ2-3; d_call: NA; v_call: TRBV6-1; clone_size: NA; cdr3_aa: CASKAGPSTDTQYF; cdr3_nt: TGTGCCAGCAAGGCGGGACCTAGCACAGATACGCAGTATTTT
j_call: TRBJ2-3; d_call: NA; v_call: TRBV5-6; clone_size: NA; cdr3_aa: CASIWGVRTDTQYF; cdr3_nt: TGTGCCAGCATCTGGGGGGTTAGAACAGATACGCAGTATTTT
j_call: TRBJ1-1; d_call: TRBD1; v_call: TRBV18; clone_size: NA; cdr3_aa: CASSPQGFDAFF; cdr3_nt: TGTGCCAGCTCTCCACAGGGGTTTGACGCTTTCTTT
j_call: TRBJ1-4; d_call: NA; v_call: TRBV7-6; clone_size: NA; cdr3_aa: CASSLSPGRDEKLFF; cdr3_nt: TGTGCCAGCAGCTTATCCCCAGGGAGGGATGAAAAACTGTTTTTT
j_call: TRBJ1-2; d_call: NA; v_call: TRBV19; clone_size: few; cdr3_aa: CASSIDPPARTDYTF; cdr3_nt: TGTGCCAGTAGTATAGATCCTCCGGCCCGAACGGACTACACCTTC
j_call: TRBJ2-2; d_call: TRBD1; v_call: TRBV5-8; clone_size: NA; cdr3_aa: CASSWTGGLTGELFF; cdr3_nt: TGTGCCAGCAGCTGGACAGGGGGACTCACCGGGGAGCTGTTTTTT
j_call: TRBJ2-7; d_call: TRBD1; v_call: TRBV7-6; clone_size: NA; cdr3_aa: CASSLTPGQGYEQYF; cdr3_nt: TGTGCCAGCAGCCTAACTCCGGGACAGGGCTACGAGCAGTACTTC
j_call: TRBJ2-3; d_call: TRBD2; v_call: TRBV10-3; clone_size: NA; cdr3_aa: CAISESTLSGGTSGRYTDTQYF; cdr3_nt: TGTGCCATCAGTGAGTCGACTCTGTCCGGCGGGACTAGCGGGAGGTACACAGATACGCAGTATTTT
j_call: TRBJ2-7; d_call: TRBD2; v_call: TRBV6-1; clone_size: NA; cdr3_aa: CASSVLAGSSYEQYF; cdr3_nt: TGTGCCAGCAGTGTCCTAGCGGGTTCCTCCTACGAGCAGTACTTC
j_call: TRBJ2-1; d_call: TRBD1; v_call: TRBV11-3; clone_size: NA; cdr3_aa: CASSPRQGGDEQFF; cdr3_nt: TGTGCCAGCAGCCCGCGACAGGGTGGCGATGAGCAGTTCTTC
j_call: TRBJ2-7; d_call: TRBD2; v_call: TRBV6-4; clone_size: NA; cdr3_aa: CASSDLAGVGEQYF; cdr3_nt: TGTGCCAGCAGTGATCTAGCGGGAGTGGGGGAGCAGTACTTC
j_call: TRBJ2-7; d_call: TRBD2; v_call: TRBV28; clone_size: NA; cdr3_aa: CASNLGLAGNEQYF; cdr3_nt: TGTGCCAGCAACCTTGGACTAGCGGGGAACGAGCAGTACTTC
j_call: TRBJ1-4; d_call: TRBD1; v_call: TRBV6-1; clone_size: once; cdr3_aa: CASSPGQGRVEKLFF; cdr3_nt: TGTGCCAGCAGTCCGGGACAGGGGAGAGTCGAGAAACTGTTTTTT
j_call: TRBJ1-1; d_call: NA; v_call: TRBV5-1; clone_size: NA; cdr3_aa: CASSPLNAEAFF; cdr3_nt: TGCGCCAGCAGCCCCCTGAACGCTGAAGCTTTCTTT
j_call: TRBJ2-7; d_call: TRBD1; v_call: TRBV4-2; clone_size: few; cdr3_aa: CASSQEGTGSYEQYF; cdr3_nt: TGTGCCAGCAGCCAAGAAGGGACAGGGAGCTACGAGCAGTACTTC
j_call: TRBJ1-2; d_call: TRBD1; v_call: TRBV5-6; clone_size: few; cdr3_aa: CASSSYYRGEAYGYTF; cdr3_nt: TGTGCCAGCAGCTCGTACTACAGGGGCGAAGCCTATGGCTACACCTTC
j_call: TRBJ2-1; d_call: NA; v_call: TRBV4-1; clone_size: NA; cdr3_aa: CASSQSRLAGGNNEQFF; cdr3_nt: TGCGCCAGCAGCCAGAGTCGCCTTGCGGGCGGGAACAATGAGCAGTTCTTC
j_call: TRBJ2-7; d_call: NA; v_call: TRBV30; clone_size: NA; cdr3_aa: CACLWRAGVSYEQYF; cdr3_nt: TGTGCCTGCTTATGGAGGGCAGGGGTATCCTACGAGCAGTACTTC
j_call: TRBJ2-3; d_call: NA; v_call: TRBV5-5; clone_size: few; cdr3_aa: CASSRPGTTDTQYF; cdr3_nt: TGTGCCAGCAGCCGACCGGGGACCACAGATACGCAGTATTTT
j_call: TRBJ2-5; d_call: NA; v_call: TRBV15; clone_size: NA; cdr3_aa: CATSRVEETQYF; cdr3_nt: TGTGCCACCAGCAGAGTAGAGGAGACCCAGTACTTC
j_call: TRBJ2-5; d_call: NA; v_call: TRBV19; clone_size: NA; cdr3_aa: CASTPRGRGETQYF; cdr3_nt: TGTGCCAGTACCCCTCGGGGGCGCGGGGAGACCCAGTACTTC
j_call: TRBJ2-3; d_call: TRBD1; v_call: TRBV30; clone_size: NA; cdr3_aa: CAWSVQGADTQYF; cdr3_nt: TGTGCCTGGAGTGTCCAGGGGGCAGATACGCAGTATTTT
j_call: TRBJ2-3; d_call: NA; v_call: TRBV2; clone_size: NA; cdr3_aa: CASSEAGVAQYF; cdr3_nt: TGTGCCAGCAGTGAAGCGGGAGTGGCGCAGTATTTT